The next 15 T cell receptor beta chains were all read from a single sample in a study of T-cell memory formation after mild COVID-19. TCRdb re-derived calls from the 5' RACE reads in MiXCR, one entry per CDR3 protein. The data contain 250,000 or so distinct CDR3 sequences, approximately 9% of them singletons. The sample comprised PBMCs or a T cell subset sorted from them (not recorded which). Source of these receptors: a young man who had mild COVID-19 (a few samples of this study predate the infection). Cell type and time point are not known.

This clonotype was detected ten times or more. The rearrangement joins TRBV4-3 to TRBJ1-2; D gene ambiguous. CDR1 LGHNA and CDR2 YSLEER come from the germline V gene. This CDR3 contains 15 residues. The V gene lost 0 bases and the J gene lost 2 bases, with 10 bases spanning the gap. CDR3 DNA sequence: TGCGCCAGCAGCCAAGATTTATGGCAGAACTATGGCTACACCTTC. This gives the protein CASSQDLWQNYGYTF.

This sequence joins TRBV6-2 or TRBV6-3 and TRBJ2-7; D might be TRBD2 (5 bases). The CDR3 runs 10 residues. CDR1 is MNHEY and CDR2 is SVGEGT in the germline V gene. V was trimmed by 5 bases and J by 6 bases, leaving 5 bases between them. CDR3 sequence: CASSEGEQYF. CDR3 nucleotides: TGTGCCAGCAGTGAGGGCGAGCAGTACTTC.

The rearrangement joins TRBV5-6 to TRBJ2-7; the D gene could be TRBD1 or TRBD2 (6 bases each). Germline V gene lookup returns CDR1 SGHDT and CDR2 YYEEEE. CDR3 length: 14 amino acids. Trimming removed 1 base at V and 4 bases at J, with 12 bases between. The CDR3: CASSLSGEEYEQYV. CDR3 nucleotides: TGTGCCAGCAGCTTGTCAGGGGAGGAGTACGAGCAGTACGTC.

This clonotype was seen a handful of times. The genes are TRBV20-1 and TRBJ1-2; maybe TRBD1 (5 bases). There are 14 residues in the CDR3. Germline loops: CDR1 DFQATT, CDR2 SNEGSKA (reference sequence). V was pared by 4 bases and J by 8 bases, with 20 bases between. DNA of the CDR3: TGCAGTGCTATTACCCCGCCAGGGCCTATGGGCTACACCTTC. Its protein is CSAITPPGPMGYTF.

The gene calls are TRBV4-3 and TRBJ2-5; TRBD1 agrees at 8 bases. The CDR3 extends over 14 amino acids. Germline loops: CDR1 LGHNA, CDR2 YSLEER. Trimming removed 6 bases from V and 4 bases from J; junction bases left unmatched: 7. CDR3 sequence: CASSWTGIGETQYF. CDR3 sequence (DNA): TGCGCCAGCAGTTGGACAGGGATAGGAGAGACCCAGTACTTC.

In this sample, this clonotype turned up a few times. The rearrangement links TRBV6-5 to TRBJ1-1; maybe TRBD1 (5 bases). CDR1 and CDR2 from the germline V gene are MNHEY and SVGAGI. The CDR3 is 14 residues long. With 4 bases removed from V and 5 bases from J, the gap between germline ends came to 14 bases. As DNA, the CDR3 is TGTGCCAGCAGTTCGTCCGGGGCGAGAACTGAAGCTTTCTTT. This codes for CASSSSGARTEAFF.

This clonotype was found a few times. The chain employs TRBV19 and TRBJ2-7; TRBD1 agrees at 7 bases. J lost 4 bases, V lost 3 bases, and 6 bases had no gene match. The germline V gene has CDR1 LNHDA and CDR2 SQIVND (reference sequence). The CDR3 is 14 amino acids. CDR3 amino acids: CASSINRGRYEQYF. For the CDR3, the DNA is TGTGCCAGTAGTATTAACAGGGGAAGGTACGAGCAGTACTTC.

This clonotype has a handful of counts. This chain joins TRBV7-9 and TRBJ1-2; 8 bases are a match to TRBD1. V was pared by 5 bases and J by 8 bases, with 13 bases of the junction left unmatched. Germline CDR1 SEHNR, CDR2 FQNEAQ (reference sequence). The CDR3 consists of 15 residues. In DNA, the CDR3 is TGTGCCAGCAGCCCAAGAGGACAGGGAACGGGAGGCTACACCTTC. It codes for CASSPRGQGTGGYTF.

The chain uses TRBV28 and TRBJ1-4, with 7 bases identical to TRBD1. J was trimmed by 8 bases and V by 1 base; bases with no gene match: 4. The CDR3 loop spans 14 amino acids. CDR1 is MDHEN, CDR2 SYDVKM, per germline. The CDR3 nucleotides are TGTGCCAGCAGTTTATCGGGACAGTGGGAAAAACTGTTTTTT. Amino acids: CASSLSGQWEKLFF.

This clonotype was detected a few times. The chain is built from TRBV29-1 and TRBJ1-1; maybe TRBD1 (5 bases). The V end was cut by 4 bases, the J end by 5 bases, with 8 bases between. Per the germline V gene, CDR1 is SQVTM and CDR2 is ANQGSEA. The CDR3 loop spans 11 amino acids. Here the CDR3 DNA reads TGCAGCGTTGGCAGGGTGACTGAAGCTTTCTTT. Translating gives CSVGRVTEAFF.

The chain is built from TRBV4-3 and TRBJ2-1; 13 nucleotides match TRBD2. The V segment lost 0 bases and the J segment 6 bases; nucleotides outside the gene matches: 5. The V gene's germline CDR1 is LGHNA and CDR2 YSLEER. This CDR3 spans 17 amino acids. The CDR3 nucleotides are TGCGCCAGCAGCCAAGATCTTAGACTAGCGGGGGGCAATGAGCAGTTCTTC. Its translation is CASSQDLRLAGGNEQFF.

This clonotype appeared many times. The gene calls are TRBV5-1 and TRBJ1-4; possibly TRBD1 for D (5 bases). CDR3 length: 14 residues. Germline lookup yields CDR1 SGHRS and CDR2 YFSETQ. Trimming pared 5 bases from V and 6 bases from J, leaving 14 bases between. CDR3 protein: CASSTGPSDEKLFF. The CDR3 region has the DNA TGCGCCAGCAGTACGGGACCATCGGATGAAAAACTGTTTTTT.

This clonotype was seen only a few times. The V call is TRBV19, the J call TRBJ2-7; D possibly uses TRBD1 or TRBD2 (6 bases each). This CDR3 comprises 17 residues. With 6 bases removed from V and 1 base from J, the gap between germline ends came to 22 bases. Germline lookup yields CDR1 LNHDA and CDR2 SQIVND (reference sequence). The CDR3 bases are TGTGCCAGTAGCCAGACTATGACAGGACTAAAATCCTACGAGCAGTACTTC. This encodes CASSQTMTGLKSYEQYF.

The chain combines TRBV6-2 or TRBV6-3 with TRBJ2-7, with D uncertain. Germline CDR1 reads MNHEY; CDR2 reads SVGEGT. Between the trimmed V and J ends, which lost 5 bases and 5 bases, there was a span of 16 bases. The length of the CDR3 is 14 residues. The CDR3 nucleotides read TGTGCCAGCAGTCACCATGCTAGTTCTGACGAGCAGTACGTC. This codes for CASSHHASSDEQYV.

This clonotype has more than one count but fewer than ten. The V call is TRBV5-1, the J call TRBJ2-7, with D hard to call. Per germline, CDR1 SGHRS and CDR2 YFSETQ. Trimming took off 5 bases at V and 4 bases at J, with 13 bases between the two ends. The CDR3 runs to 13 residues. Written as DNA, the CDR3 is TGCGCCAGCAGTGGAACCCCTAGGTACGAGCAGTACTTC. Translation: CASSGTPRYEQYF.